This entry features one T cell receptor (beta chain) sequence. No cognate antigen has been identified for it. Base qualities are missing; no much larger clone stands one base away. TCR CDR3 regions were amplified from genomic DNA by multiplex PCR using the deep immunoSEQ assay. For each cell subset, the extracted genomic DNA was distributed evenly across all wells of several immunoSEQ 96-well plates, and each plate served as one replicate. For sorted subsets, around 200 ng genomic DNA, equal to about 30,000 T cell genomes, was loaded into each replicate PCR. The purified libraries were quantified using a Qubit 3.0 fluorometer, sized with a Bioanalyzer 2100, and then quantified again using the KAPA Library Quantification kit. Every immunoSEQ 96-well plate was sequenced on a separate single-read 150-cycle Illumina NextSeq 550 flow cell. Regarding the original processing steps: Because the immunoSEQ output held only junctional sequences and lacked quality scores, the filtering could not match the filtering applied to full-length reads. To assign V/J genes and CDR3, sequences were annotated using PyIR, a Python wrapper for IgBLAST v1.9, with IMGT germline references. Reads were removed for weak V/J assignments (E-value above 1e-6), missing CDR3, stop codons, out-of-frame junctions, or ambiguous translated residues. V3J clonotypes were defined as sequences sharing the same inferred V gene, J gene, and CDR3 amino acid sequence. Percentage overlap between repertoires was computed as shared unique clonotypes divided by the size of the smaller repertoire. Three approaches were used to assess repertoire richness: RTK rarefaction, the Chao1 estimator, and Recon v2.1 estimates of unobserved clonotypes. Generation probabilities for all TCRbeta clonotypes obtained by the gDNA method from four donors were computed using OLGA. TCRdb holds this immuneACCESS table with in-frame rearrangements only. Some clones are missing; in checked studies, unresolved V genes explain under half, and the rest has no known cause. V and J calls and clone size are copied from that table; D and trimming were computed from the DNA. The sample table contains roughly 1,600,000 clones; only one count was recorded for around 98.5% of them. The ten largest clones take up 0.36% of the sample.

The donors were healthy, HIV-negative adults who had no recently reported acute infections or vaccinations. All donors were Caucasian adults living in Nashville, Tennessee, USA. CD4+ T cells were enriched through magnetic negative selection, after which naive cells were positively selected on CD45RA and the remaining negative fraction served as the memory subset. Blood was obtained by leukapheresis, after which PBMCs were separated by Ficoll-Histopaque density gradient centrifugation and cryopreserved in liquid nitrogen vapor phase. Analytical flow cytometry was used to check the purity and quantity of each magnetically sorted T cell population. Genomic DNA was isolated from every sorted fraction and measured by UV absorbance on a Nanodrop 2000c. The data originate from a study of shared clonotypes between healthy human individuals (dated by TCRdb to the early 2020s). Broadly, across the study: A couple of women and a few men aged 18 to 49 years were included in the cohort. Each donor's leukapheresis produced roughly between about 0.8 and 10 billion PBMCs. To estimate repertoire size and how much clonotype sharing occurs between individuals, the study deeply sequenced the blood TCR repertoires of 5 or 6 healthy adults. Per donor, three plates each were used for CD4 naive and CD4 memory, two for CD8 naive, and one for CD8 memory. Libraries were prepared and TCR repertoires were sequenced by different laboratories using diverse techniques, in order to increase sequencing depth and limit assay-specific biases. The investigation overall reported the following: Pairwise subsampling indicated that sequencing depth was expected to affect the degree of clonotype sharing among donors. Rarefaction of sorted-subset datasets indicated incomplete sequencing despite the large sequencing depth. Only blood was sampled, and tissue TCR repertoires likely differ from those in blood. Clonotypes shared by all four sorted-subset donors showed higher generation probabilities than non-shared clonotypes. Because the study included a small number of donors, the genetic and exposure-history diversity represented was limited. Larger estimated clonotype richness was generally found for naive subsets than for memory subsets. Across a handful of donors, around 5% of naive CD4, roughly 3.5% of naive CD8, 2.3% of memory CD4, and approximately 0.4% of memory CD8 clonotypes were shared.

The CDR3 sequence holds 15 residues, the cysteine and phenylalanine included. The entry retains the CDR3 DNA only, 45 bases that are in frame from base 1. Germline trimming amounts to 6 bases on V and 6 bases on J, with 9 as the count of junction bases outside the gene matches. Via the germline V gene, CDR1 is MNHEY and CDR2 SVGAGI. The sample consisted of naive CD4+ T cells sorted from blood. This sample's cell subset or site label indicates: CD45RA+ positively selected. The chain is assembled from TRBV6-5 and TRBJ2-2; 8 of the junction bases match TRBD2. The receptor was isolated from a man aged 25-40 years in good health. DNA sequence: TGTGCCAGCAGCCGCACCCCGGGGGGGGCCGGGGAGCTGTTTTTT. This sequence encodes CASSRTPGGAGELFF.